The 15 T cell receptor beta chains reported below all come from one sample, sequenced in a study of identical twins. TCRdb fed the 5' RACE reads into MiXCR, producing one record per CDR3 protein. The sample includes approximately 600,000 distinct CDR3 sequences, about 7% seen only once; the top ten take approximately 1.5%. The same specimen was also included in a second study, on yellow fever vaccine responses in identical twins.

The sample consisted of PBMCs. The receptors come from a woman between 18 and 30 years old in good health.

This clonotype has just a few counts. CDR3 protein: CASSLSRGQGTQETQYF. The CDR3 nucleotides read TGTGCCAGCAGTTTATCCAGGGGACAGGGGACCCAAGAGACCCAGTACTTC. The chain joins TRBV27 to TRBJ2-5; 10 bases are shared with TRBD1. The CDR3 contains 17 residues. The germline gives CDR1 MNHEY, CDR2 SMNVEV (reference sequence). V gave up 0 bases and J gave up 1 base; unmatched junction bases: 5.

This clonotype occurred many times. The chain has TRBV12-3 or TRBV12-4 and TRBJ1-2; D call uncertain. The V end was cut by 8 bases, the J end by 8 bases, with 18 bases between. The CDR3 totals 13 residues. The CDR3 protein is CASLGRAMHGYTF. The CDR3 bases are TGTGCCAGCCTTGGACGGGCCATGCACGGCTACACCTTC.

This clonotype was counted only a few times. The chain links TRBV6-4 to TRBJ2-6, with a tentative D call TRBD2 (6 bases). This CDR3 is 18 amino acids long. V lost 4 bases, J lost 2 bases, and 18 bases lay in between. Germline values: CDR1 MRHNA, CDR2 SNTAGT. The CDR3 loop is CASSASGIGTPGANVLTF. DNA of the CDR3: TGTGCCAGCAGTGCCTCAGGGATTGGGACTCCTGGGGCCAACGTCCTGACTTTC.

This clonotype was observed a handful of times. CDR3 residues: CASSLDAGAFYEQYV. The CDR3, as DNA: TGTGCCAGCAGTTTAGACGCGGGGGCATTTTACGAGCAGTACGTC. V and J are TRBV28 and TRBJ2-7; tentatively, D is TRBD2 (7 bases). The CDR3 length is 15 residues. V dropped 2 bases and J dropped 4 bases, with 15 bases sitting between them. The V gene's germline CDR1 is MDHEN and CDR2 SYDVKM.

This chain joins TRBV12-3 or TRBV12-4 and TRBJ2-2; 11 positions agree with TRBD1. CDR3 length: 15 amino acids. J lost 7 bases, V lost 3 bases, and 4 bases had no gene match. The CDR3 DNA follows: TGTGCCAGCAGTTTGGGGACAGGGGGTTTCGGGGAGCTGTTTTTT. Protein: CASSLGTGGFGELFF.

This clonotype was picked up a small number of times. V usage is TRBV5-4 and J usage is TRBJ2-3; D gene uncertain. Between the trimmed V and J ends, which lost 0 bases and 3 bases, there was a span of 8 bases. The CDR3 spans 14 residues. CDR1 and CDR2 from the germline V gene are SGHNT and YYREEE (reference sequence). The CDR3 DNA reads TGTGCCAGCAGCTTGGTTAACCCTACAGATACGCAGTATTTT. Encoded protein: CASSLVNPTDTQYF. Looking up the rest from reference TRBV5-4 and TRBJ2-3 gives the full variable domain: ETGVTQSPTHLIKTRGQQVTLRCSSQSGHNTVSWYQQALGQGPQFIFQYYREEENGRGNFPPRFSGLQFPNYSSELNVNALELDDSALYLCASSLVNPTDTQYFGPGTRLTVL.

The rearrangement joins TRBV14 to TRBJ2-7; 10 positions agree with TRBD2. This CDR3 is 14 amino acids long. Germline values: CDR1 SGHDN, CDR2 FVKESK. V trimming: 3 bases; J trimming: 6 bases; junction bases outside the gene matches: 5. The DNA of the CDR3 is TGTGCCAGCAGCCACGGACTAGCGGCTGGCGAGCAGTACTTC. Its protein product is CASSHGLAAGEQYF.

This clonotype appeared a few times. This CDR3 is CASSQDRLAVHAPYEQYF. The DNA for the CDR3 is TGCGCCAGCAGCCAAGATCGGCTAGCGGTTCACGCCCCCTACGAGCAGTACTTC. The chain links TRBV4-1 to TRBJ2-7; 7 bases fit TRBD2. Germline trimming cut 0 bases from V and 2 bases from J; bases unmatched to any gene: 13. Germline V gene data show CDR1 as MGHRA and CDR2 as YSYEKL. The CDR3 runs to 18 residues.

The V and J genes are TRBV28 and TRBJ2-5; 10 positions agree with TRBD1. V lost 8 bases to trimming and J lost 5 bases; unmatched junction nucleotides: 14. The CDR3 sequence is 16 residues long. Germline CDR1 MDHEN, CDR2 SYDVKM. For the CDR3, the DNA is TGTGCCAGCTCCTCTGGACAGGGGGTATCGAGGGAGACCCAGTACTTC. As protein: CASSSGQGVSRETQYF.

The table lists this clonotype with a few counts. This chain links TRBV6-5 with TRBJ2-1; the match to TRBD1 covers 7 bases. The CDR3 runs to 15 residues. The ends lost 2 bases at V and 8 bases at J; junction bases unmatched: 9. Per germline, CDR1 MNHEY and CDR2 SVGAGI. Here the CDR3 DNA reads TGTGCCAGCAGTTACATACCGGGGACAGCCCATGAGCAGTTCTTC. Translated, it gives CASSYIPGTAHEQFF.

The J gene is TRBJ2-7, the V gene TRBV7-7; D is possibly TRBD1 (5 bases). Per germline, CDR1 SSHAT and CDR2 FNYEAQ (reference sequence). The CDR3 covers 15 residues. Trimming left V 5 bases short and J 0 bases short, with 14 bases between. The CDR3 loop is CASSDPQGRSYEQYF. Here the CDR3 DNA reads TGTGCCAGCAGCGACCCCCAGGGTCGCTCCTACGAGCAGTACTTC.

This clonotype was detected only a few times. The rearrangement joins TRBV6-5 to TRBJ1-2; 8 bases fit TRBD1. The V gene's germline CDR1 is MNHEY and CDR2 SVGAGI. V trimming: 4 bases; J trimming: 4 bases; junction bases outside the gene matches: 5. The CDR3 runs to 14 residues. CDR3 sequence reads: CASSSGTGLYGYTF. Here the CDR3 DNA reads TGTGCCAGCAGTTCCGGGACAGGCCTCTATGGCTACACCTTC.

The genes are TRBV7-9 and TRBJ2-7; 7 bases match TRBD1. This CDR3 is 15 amino acids long. Germline CDR1 is SEHNR and CDR2 is FQNEAQ (reference sequence). Trimming removed 5 bases from V and 0 bases from J; junction bases left unmatched: 7. The CDR3 loop reads CASSGGQRSSYEQYF. As DNA, the CDR3 is TGTGCCAGCAGCGGGGGACAGCGAAGCTCCTACGAGCAGTACTTC.

J is TRBJ2-3 and V is TRBV7-6; TRBD2 matches at 8 bases. CDR1 SGHVS and CDR2 FNYEAQ come from the germline V gene. After removal of 5 bases from V and 4 bases from J, the junction contained 11 bases not matched to a gene. The CDR3 runs 16 residues. The CDR3 bases are TGTGCCAGCAGCCAAATGACTAGCGCCGGGGCAGATACGCAGTATTTT. Translating it yields CASSQMTSAGADTQYF.

This clonotype showed up just a few times. This chain joins TRBV2 and TRBJ2-1; tentatively, D is TRBD2 (6 bases). V gave up 4 bases and J gave up 2 bases, with 12 bases separating them. This CDR3 is 15 amino acids long. The germline V gene encodes CDR1 SNHLY and CDR2 FYNNEI. The CDR3 DNA sequence: TGTGCCAGCAGTGGGTGGGACTTCCCCTACAATGAGCAGTTCTTC. Protein sequence: CASSGWDFPYNEQFF.